The 7 T cell receptor beta chains given below trace back to one sample, sequenced in a study of T cell changes during pregnancy in multiple sclerosis. Here immunoSEQ multiplex PCR was the method, and the copy in TCRdb shows in-frame clones only, minus some. The repertoire has 65,000 to 90,000 clones, roughly 92% of them found once; the top ten carry 2%. Sequencing was performed on peripheral blood, taken in the second trimester of pregnancy. These receptors were taken from a female donor with multiple sclerosis, enrolled in a pregnancy study.

The J gene is TRBJ1-5, the V gene TRBV10-3, with D possibly being TRBD1 (6 bases). V was shortened by 5 bases and J by 5 bases, with 13 bases between the two germline ends. CDR1 and CDR2 from the germline V gene are ENHRY and SYGVKD. The CDR3 contains 14 residues. CDR3 loop: CAISTTGLDQPQHF. The CDR3 coding sequence is TGTGCCATCAGTACCACAGGGTTGGATCAGCCCCAGCATTTT.

The chain is built from TRBV2 and TRBJ2-3, with 10 bases that match TRBD2. The ends lost 6 bases at V and 2 bases at J; junction bases unmatched: 5. Germline-derived CDR1 and CDR2 are SNHLY and FYNNEI. The CDR3 is 15 amino acids. This CDR3 reads CASRGGLAVTDTQYF. CDR3 coding DNA: TGTGCCAGCAGGGGCGGACTAGCGGTCACAGATACGCAGTATTTT.

The CDR3 here is CASSPLPFRAGAVQPQHF. CDR3 in DNA: TGTGCCAGCTCACCGCTACCTTTTCGGGCGGGGGCTGTTCAGCCCCAGCATTTT. The chain recombines TRBV18 with TRBJ1-5; D is possibly TRBD1 (6 bases). The CDR3 totals 18 residues. Germline V gene data show CDR1 as KGHSH and CDR2 as LQKENI. V was clipped by 3 bases and J by 6 bases, with 24 bases between them.

V is TRBV27 and J is TRBJ2-7; perhaps TRBD1 as D (6 bases). Germline V CDR1 and CDR2: MNHEY, SMNVEV (reference sequence). With 6 bases removed from V and 7 bases from J, the gap between germline ends came to 19 bases. This CDR3 comprises 14 residues. The CDR3 region is CASRGQPSSREQYF. The CDR3 region has the DNA TGTGCCAGCAGAGGACAGCCCTCCTCTAGGGAGCAGTACTTC.

V is TRBV15 and J is TRBJ2-2, with 8 bases matching TRBD1. The CDR3 length is 17 residues. Germline assignment: CDR1 LNHNV and CDR2 YYDKDF (reference sequence). V trimming: 0 bases; J trimming: 6 bases; junction bases outside the gene matches: 9. The CDR3 is CATSREIGGQGSGELFF. CDR3 bases: TGTGCCACCAGCAGAGAGATAGGAGGACAGGGATCCGGGGAGCTGTTTTTT.

The rearrangement links TRBV6-1 to TRBJ1-6; possibly TRBD1 for D (6 bases). Trimming shortened V by 1 base and J by 0 bases, and 19 bases separated the two germline ends. In germline, CDR1 is MNHNS, CDR2 SASEGT. The CDR3 extends over 20 amino acids. Here the CDR3 DNA reads TGTGCCAGCAGTGAAGTTGTAGCCGGACAGATGAGCTCCTATAATTCACCCCTCCACTTT. It codes for CASSEVVAGQMSSYNSPLHF.

V and J are TRBV5-1 and TRBJ2-2; TRBD1 aligns across 10 bases. CDR3 length: 16 amino acids. The trim removed 4 bases at V and 5 bases at J, leaving 8 bases unmatched. Germline CDR1 is SGHRS and CDR2 is YFSETQ. The CDR3 is CASSPGTGVHTGELFF. The DNA of the CDR3 is TGCGCCAGCAGCCCCGGGACAGGGGTTCATACCGGGGAGCTGTTTTTT.